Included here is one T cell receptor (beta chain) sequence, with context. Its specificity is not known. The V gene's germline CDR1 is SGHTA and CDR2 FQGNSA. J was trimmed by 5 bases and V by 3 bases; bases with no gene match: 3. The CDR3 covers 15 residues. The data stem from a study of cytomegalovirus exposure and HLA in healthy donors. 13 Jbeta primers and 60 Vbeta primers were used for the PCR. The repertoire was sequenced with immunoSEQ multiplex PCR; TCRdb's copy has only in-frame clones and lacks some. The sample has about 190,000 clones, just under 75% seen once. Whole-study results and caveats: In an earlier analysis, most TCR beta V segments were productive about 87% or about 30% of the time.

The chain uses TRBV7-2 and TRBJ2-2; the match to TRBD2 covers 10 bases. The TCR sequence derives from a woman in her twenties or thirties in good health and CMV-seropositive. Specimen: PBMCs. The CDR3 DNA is TGTGCCAGCAGCTTCGGGACTAGCGTGACCGGGGAGCTGTTTTTT. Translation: CASSFGTSVTGELFF. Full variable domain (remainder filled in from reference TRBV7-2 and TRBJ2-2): GAGVSQSPSNKVTEKGKDVELRCDPISGHTALYWYRQSLGQGLEFLIYFQGNSAPDKSGLPSDRFSAERTGGSVSTLTIQRTQQEDSAVYLCASSFGTSVTGELFFGEGSRLTVL.